This entry is about one T cell receptor beta chain. Its antigen remains unidentified. This clone may be a read error of a much larger clone one base away. The data are from a study of CD8+CD57+ T cells in acquired aplastic anemia. For the study at large: Mean yield of DNA from sorted CD4+ and CD8+ cells was about 3.2 ug. The average read count for CD4+ cells in healthy donors was about 10 million.

Findings and limits, study-wide: CD8+ Simpson's diversity did not differ significantly between patients and controls. Overlapping CD8+ CDR3 repertoires of patients and controls contained some 27 shared sequences.

Genomic DNA constituted the template upon which TCR beta VDJ and CDR3 profiling was performed. In TCRdb, the reads were re-called with MiXCR into one record per CDR3 protein. This sample has about 81,000 distinct CDR3 sequences; about half occur once, and the top ten carry 65% to 70%. CDR1 and CDR2 from the germline V gene are SGHAT and FQNNGV. This CDR3 has 16 residues. Sequences were obtained from sorted CD4+, CD8+, or CD8+CD57+ T cells (not recorded which) from PBMCs. The sequence was obtained from a human donor in good health, serving as a control. The rearrangement joins TRBV11-2 to TRBJ2-7; 10 bases align to TRBD1. The CDR3 region is CASTYGLGDRGYERYF. The CDR3 nucleotides read TGTGCCAGCACCTACGGCTTGGGGGACAGGGGATACGAGCGGTACTTC.